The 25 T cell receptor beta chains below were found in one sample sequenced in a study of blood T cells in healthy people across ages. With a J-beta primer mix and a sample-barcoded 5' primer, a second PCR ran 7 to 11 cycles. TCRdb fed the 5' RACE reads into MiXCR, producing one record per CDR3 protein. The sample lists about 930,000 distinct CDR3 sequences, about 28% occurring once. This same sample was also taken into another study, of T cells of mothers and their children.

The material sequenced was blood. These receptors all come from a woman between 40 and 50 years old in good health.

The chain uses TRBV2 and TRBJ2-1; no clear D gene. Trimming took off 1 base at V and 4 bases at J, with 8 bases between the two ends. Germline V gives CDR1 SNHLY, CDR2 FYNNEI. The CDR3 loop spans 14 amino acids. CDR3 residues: CASSEVAVYNEQFF. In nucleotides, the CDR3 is TGTGCCAGCAGTGAAGTGGCAGTATACAATGAGCAGTTCTTC.

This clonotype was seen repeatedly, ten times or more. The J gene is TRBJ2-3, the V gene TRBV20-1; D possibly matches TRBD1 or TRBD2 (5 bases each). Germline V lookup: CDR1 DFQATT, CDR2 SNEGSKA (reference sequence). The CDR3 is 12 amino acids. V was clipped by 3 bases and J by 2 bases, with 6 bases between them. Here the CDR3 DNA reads TGCAGTGCTAGGGGGGTCACAGATACGCAGTATTTT. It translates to CSARGVTDTQYF.

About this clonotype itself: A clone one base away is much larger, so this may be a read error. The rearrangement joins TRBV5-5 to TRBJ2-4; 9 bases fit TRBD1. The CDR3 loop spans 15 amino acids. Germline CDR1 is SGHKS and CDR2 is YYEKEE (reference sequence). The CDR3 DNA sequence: TGTACCAGCAGCCATCACAGGGGGCTCACCGGGGAGCAGTACTTC. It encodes CTSSHHRGLTGEQYF.

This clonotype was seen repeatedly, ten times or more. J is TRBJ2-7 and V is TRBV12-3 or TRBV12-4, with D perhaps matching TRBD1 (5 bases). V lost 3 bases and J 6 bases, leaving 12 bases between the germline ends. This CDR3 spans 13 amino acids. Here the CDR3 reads CASSFASRVEQYF. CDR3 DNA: TGTGCCAGCAGTTTCGCTTCCAGGGTCGAGCAGTACTTC.

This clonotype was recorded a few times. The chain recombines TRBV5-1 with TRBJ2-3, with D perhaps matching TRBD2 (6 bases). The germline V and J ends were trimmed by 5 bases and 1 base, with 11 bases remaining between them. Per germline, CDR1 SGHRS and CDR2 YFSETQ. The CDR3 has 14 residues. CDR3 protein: CASRPGERTDTQYF. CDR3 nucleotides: TGCGCCAGCAGACCGGGGGAGCGCACAGATACGCAGTATTTT. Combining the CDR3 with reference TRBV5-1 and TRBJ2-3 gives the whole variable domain KAGVTQTPRYLIKTRGQQVTLSCSPISGHRSVSWYQQTPGQGLQFLFEYFSETQRNKGNFPGRFSGRQFSNSRSEMNVSTLELGDSALYLCASRPGERTDTQYFGPGTRLTVL.

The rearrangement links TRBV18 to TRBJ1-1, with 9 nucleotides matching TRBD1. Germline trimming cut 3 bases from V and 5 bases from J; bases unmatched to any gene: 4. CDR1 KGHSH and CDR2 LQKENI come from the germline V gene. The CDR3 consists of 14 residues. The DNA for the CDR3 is TGTGCCAGCTCACCGGGGGACAGGGAAACTGAAGCTTTCTTT. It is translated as CASSPGDRETEAFF.

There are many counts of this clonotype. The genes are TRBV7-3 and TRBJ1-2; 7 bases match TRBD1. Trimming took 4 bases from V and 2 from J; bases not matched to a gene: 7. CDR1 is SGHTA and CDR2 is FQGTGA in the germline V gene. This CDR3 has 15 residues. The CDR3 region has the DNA TGTGCCAGCAGCTCGACCGGGACAGAAAACTATGGCTACACCTTC. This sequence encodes CASSSTGTENYGYTF.

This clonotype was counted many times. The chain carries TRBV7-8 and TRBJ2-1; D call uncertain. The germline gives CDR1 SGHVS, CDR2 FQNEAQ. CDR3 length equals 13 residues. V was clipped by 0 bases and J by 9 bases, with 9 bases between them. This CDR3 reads CASSLAQSGEQFF. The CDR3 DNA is TGTGCCAGCAGCTTAGCGCAGTCCGGTGAGCAGTTCTTC.

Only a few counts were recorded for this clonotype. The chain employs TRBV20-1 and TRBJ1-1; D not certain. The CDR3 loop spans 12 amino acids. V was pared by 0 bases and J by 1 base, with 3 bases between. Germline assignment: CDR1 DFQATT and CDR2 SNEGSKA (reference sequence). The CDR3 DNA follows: TGCAGTGCTAGAGAGAGGAACACTGAAGCTTTCTTT. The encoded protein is CSARERNTEAFF.

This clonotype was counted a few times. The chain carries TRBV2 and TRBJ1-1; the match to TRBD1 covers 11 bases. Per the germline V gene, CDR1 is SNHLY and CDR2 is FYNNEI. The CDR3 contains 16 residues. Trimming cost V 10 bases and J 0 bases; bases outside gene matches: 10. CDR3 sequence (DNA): TGTGCCACCAACCTCCGGACAGGGGGCTTGAACACTGAAGCTTTCTTT. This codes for CATNLRTGGLNTEAFF.

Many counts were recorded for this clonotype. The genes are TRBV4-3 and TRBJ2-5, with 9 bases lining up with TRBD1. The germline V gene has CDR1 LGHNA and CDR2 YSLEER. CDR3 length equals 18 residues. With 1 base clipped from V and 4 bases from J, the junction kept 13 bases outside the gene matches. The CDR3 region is CASSQALLPGQGAETQYF. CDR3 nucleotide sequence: TGCGCCAGCAGCCAAGCCTTATTACCGGGACAGGGCGCAGAGACCCAGTACTTC.

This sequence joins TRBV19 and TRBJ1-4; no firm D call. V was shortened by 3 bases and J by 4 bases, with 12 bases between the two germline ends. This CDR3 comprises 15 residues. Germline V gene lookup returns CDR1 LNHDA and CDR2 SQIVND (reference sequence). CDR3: CASSIRRVLNEKLFF. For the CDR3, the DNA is TGTGCCAGTAGTATCCGGAGGGTCCTTAATGAAAAACTGTTTTTT.

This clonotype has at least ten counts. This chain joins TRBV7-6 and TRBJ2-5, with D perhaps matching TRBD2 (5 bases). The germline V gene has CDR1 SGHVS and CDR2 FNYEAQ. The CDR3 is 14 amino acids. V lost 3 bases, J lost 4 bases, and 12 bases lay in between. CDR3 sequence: CASSFYGVRETQYF. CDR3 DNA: TGTGCCAGCAGCTTTTACGGGGTTAGAGAGACCCAGTACTTC.

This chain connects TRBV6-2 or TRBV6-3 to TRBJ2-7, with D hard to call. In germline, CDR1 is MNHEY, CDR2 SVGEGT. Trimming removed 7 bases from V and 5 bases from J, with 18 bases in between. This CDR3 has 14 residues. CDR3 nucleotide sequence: TGTGCCAGCAACTACGGACCGTCGCTCGACGAGCAGTACTTC. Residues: CASNYGPSLDEQYF.

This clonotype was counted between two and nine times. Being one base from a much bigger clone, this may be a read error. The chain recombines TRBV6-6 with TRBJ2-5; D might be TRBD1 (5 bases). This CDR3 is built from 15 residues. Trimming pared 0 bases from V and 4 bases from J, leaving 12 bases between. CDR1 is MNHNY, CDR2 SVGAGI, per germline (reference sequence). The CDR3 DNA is TGTGCCAGCAGTTACTCGGGCAGGGTAGGAGAGACCCAGTACTTC. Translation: CASSYSGRVGETQYF.

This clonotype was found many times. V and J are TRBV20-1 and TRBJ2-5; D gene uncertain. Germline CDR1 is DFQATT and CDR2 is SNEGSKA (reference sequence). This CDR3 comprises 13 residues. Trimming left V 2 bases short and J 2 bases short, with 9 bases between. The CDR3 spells CSARIRQQETQYF. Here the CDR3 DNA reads TGCAGTGCTAGAATCCGGCAGCAAGAGACCCAGTACTTC.

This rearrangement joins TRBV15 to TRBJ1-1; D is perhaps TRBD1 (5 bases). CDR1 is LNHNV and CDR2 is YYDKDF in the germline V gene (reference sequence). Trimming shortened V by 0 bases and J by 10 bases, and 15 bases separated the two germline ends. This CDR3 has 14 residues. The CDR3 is CATSRDRAVGGAFF. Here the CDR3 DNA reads TGTGCCACCAGCAGAGATCGCGCGGTCGGGGGAGCTTTCTTT.

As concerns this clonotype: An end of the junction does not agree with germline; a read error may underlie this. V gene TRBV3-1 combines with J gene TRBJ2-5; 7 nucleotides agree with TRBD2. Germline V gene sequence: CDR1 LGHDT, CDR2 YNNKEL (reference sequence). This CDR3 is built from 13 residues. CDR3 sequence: CASTSGVQGTQYF. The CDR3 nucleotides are TGTGCCAGTACGAGCGGGGTCCAAGGGACCCAGTACTTC.

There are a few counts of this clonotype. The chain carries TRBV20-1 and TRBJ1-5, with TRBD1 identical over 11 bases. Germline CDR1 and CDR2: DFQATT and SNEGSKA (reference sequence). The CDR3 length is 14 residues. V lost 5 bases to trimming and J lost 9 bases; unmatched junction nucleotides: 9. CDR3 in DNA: TGCAGTGCTGGATACCAAGGGACAGGGGGGCCCCAGCATTTT. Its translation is CSAGYQGTGGPQHF.

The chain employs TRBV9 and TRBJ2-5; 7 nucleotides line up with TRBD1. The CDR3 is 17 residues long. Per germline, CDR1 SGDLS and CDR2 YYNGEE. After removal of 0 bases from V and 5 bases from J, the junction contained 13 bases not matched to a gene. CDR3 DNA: TGTGCCAGCAGCGTAGCCGACACAGGGGTTGGCTGGGAGACCCAGTACTTC. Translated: CASSVADTGVGWETQYF.

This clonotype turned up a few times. CDR3 DNA: TGTGCCATCTACGCGGGACAGGAGTCCTACGAGCAGTACTTC. It encodes CAIYAGQESYEQYF. The chain employs TRBV10-3 and TRBJ2-7; 8 nucleotides align to TRBD1. V lost 8 bases and J lost 1; bases outside the gene matches: 7. Germline V lookup: CDR1 ENHRY, CDR2 SYGVKD. This CDR3 comprises 14 residues.

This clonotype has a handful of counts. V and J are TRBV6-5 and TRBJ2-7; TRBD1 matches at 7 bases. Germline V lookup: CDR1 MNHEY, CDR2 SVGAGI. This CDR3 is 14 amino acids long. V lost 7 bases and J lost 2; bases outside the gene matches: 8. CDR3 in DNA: TGTGCCAGCACCCGACAGGGAAGCACCTACGAGCAGTACTTC. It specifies CASTRQGSTYEQYF.

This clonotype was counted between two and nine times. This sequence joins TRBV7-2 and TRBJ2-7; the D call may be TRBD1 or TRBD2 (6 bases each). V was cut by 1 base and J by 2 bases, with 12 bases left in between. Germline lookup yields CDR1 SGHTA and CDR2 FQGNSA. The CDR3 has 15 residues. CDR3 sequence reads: CASSLEGGKTYEQYF. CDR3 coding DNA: TGTGCCAGCAGCTTAGAAGGGGGGAAGACCTACGAGCAGTACTTC.

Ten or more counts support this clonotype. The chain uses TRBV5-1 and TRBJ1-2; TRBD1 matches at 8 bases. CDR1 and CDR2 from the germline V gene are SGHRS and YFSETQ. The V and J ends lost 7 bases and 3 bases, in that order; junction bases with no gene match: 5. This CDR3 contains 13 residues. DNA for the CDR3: TGCGCCAGCCGACAGGGGATCGACTATGGCTACACCTTC. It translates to CASRQGIDYGYTF.

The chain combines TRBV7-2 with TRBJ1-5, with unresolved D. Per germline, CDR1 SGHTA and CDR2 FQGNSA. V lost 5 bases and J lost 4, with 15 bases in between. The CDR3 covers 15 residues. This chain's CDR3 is CASSEGRNLNQPQHF. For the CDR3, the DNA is TGTGCCAGCAGCGAAGGACGGAACCTAAATCAGCCCCAGCATTTT.